The 18 T cell receptor beta chains below come from one sample, sequenced in a study of cytomegalovirus exposure and HLA in healthy donors. Primers included in the PCR were 60 Vbeta and 13 Jbeta primers. The assay was immunoSEQ multiplex PCR, and TCRdb's table has in-frame clones only and misses some. The table records 150,000 to 160,000 clones, around 74% of them present only once. The sample consisted of PBMCs. These receptors came from a man aged 18 to 35 in good health and CMV-seronegative.

The V and J genes are TRBV2 and TRBJ2-7; TRBD1 might be the D (6 bases). Germline CDR1 reads SNHLY; CDR2 reads FYNNEI. Trimming removed 5 bases from V and 6 bases from J, with 20 bases in between. The CDR3 contains 15 residues. In DNA form, the CDR3 reads TGTGCCAGCAGTCCCCCCCTCATAGGGGGATCCGAGCAGTACTTC. Its translation is CASSPPLIGGSEQYF.

The genes are TRBV2 and TRBJ2-7; 8 bases are shared with TRBD2. The CDR3 runs 15 residues. Germline V lookup: CDR1 SNHLY, CDR2 FYNNEI. The V and J ends lost 7 bases and 2 bases, in that order; junction bases with no gene match: 10. This chain's CDR3 is CASTPRGGSPYEQYF. In DNA, the CDR3 is TGTGCCAGCACCCCCCGGGGGGGGTCACCCTACGAGCAGTACTTC. The full variable domain, its missing parts supplied by reference TRBV2 and TRBJ2-7, is EPEVTQTPSHQVTQMGQEVILRCVPISNHLYFYWYRQILGQKVEFLVSFYNNEISEKSEIFDDQFSVERPDGSNFTLKIRSTKLEDSAMYFCASTPRGGSPYEQYFGPGTRLTVT.

The V call is TRBV28, the J call TRBJ2-1; 8 bases line up with TRBD1. This CDR3 is 14 amino acids long. Losses at the gene ends were 6 bases for V and 2 bases for J; bases not matched to a gene: 3. Germline CDR1 and CDR2: MDHEN and SYDVKM. The CDR3 bases are TGTGCCAGCAGGGAACAGGGGGCCTACAATGAGCAGTTCTTC. Its protein product is CASREQGAYNEQFF.

Notes on this clone: One end of the junction is discordant with germline, which a read error may explain. The chain joins TRBV28 to TRBJ2-6, with a weak D call TRBD1 (5 bases). The CDR3 is 14 residues long. Per germline, CDR1 MDHEN and CDR2 SYDVKM. In DNA, the CDR3 is TGTGCCAGCAAAGGGCGCTCTGGGGCCAACGGCCTGACTTTC. As protein: CASKGRSGANGLTF.

This sequence joins TRBV2 and TRBJ2-1, with unresolved D. Germline CDR1 reads SNHLY; CDR2 reads FYNNEI. With 7 bases removed from V and 9 bases from J, the gap between germline ends came to 10 bases. The CDR3 length is 11 residues. This CDR3 reads CASTSSSEQFF. CDR3 nucleotides: TGTGCCAGCACTTCGTCGAGTGAGCAGTTCTTC.

The chain has TRBV28 and TRBJ1-4, with D hard to call. V gave up 11 bases and J gave up 3 bases, with 13 bases separating them. CDR1 MDHEN and CDR2 SYDVKM come from the germline V gene. This CDR3 comprises 13 residues. CDR3: CAARRVANEKLFF. DNA for the CDR3: TGTGCCGCCAGGAGGGTTGCTAATGAAAAACTGTTTTTT.

The CDR3 protein is CASSAGTGNTEAFF. The CDR3 nucleotides read TGCGCCAGCAGCGCCGGGACTGGGAACACTGAAGCTTTCTTT. The V call is TRBV5-1, the J call TRBJ1-1, with D possibly matching TRBD1 (5 bases). Germline V CDR1 and CDR2: SGHRS, YFSETQ. V was cut by 4 bases and J by 1 base, with 11 bases left in between. The CDR3 covers 14 residues.

In nucleotides, the CDR3 is TGTGCCAGCAGTTACCTCAGGACACAAGTCACCCTCGAGCAGTACTTC. This translates into CASSYLRTQVTLEQYF. The V gene is TRBV7-9, the J gene TRBJ2-7; tentative D call: TRBD1 (5 bases). Trimming cost V 6 bases and J 6 bases, with 24 bases left between them. In germline, CDR1 is SEHNR, CDR2 FQNEAQ (reference sequence). CDR3 size: 16 residues.

In the case of this clone: The junction departs from germline at one end; a sequencing error may be responsible. V and J are TRBV6-5 and TRBJ2-7; 7 nucleotides align to TRBD1. CDR3 length: 16 residues. Looked up from germline, CDR1 is MNHEY and CDR2 is SVGAGI. This CDR3 reads CASSSLRDSLSHEQYF. DNA of the CDR3: TGTGCCAGCAGTTCCCTCCGGGACAGCCTCTCCCACGAGCAGTACTTC.

The CDR3 sequence: CASSPPILETQYF. The CDR3 nucleotides are TGTGCCAGCTCACCTCCTATCCTGGAGACCCAGTACTTC. The gene calls are TRBV18 and TRBJ2-5; D call uncertain. The V end was cut by 3 bases, the J end by 5 bases, with 10 bases between. This CDR3 spans 13 amino acids. The germline gives CDR1 KGHSH, CDR2 LQKENI.

The chain links TRBV18 to TRBJ1-1; D ambiguous. The CDR3 extends over 14 amino acids. Trimming shortened V by 4 bases and J by 6 bases, and 15 bases separated the two germline ends. The germline CDR1 and CDR2 sequences are KGHSH and LQKENI. In nucleotides, the CDR3 is TGTGCCAGCTCACTCGGTTCAGGTATGCCTGAAGCTTTCTTT. Protein product: CASSLGSGMPEAFF.

The rearrangement joins TRBV13 to TRBJ1-5, with TRBD1 identical over 8 bases. CDR3 length: 16 amino acids. V gave up 5 bases and J gave up 2 bases; unmatched junction bases: 8. Germline V gene data show CDR1 as PRHDT and CDR2 as FYEKMQ (reference sequence). CDR3 sequence (DNA): TGTGCCAGCAGCCTCCGACAGGGGAATGGCAATCAGCCCCAGCATTTT. Residues: CASSLRQGNGNQPQHF.

The chain is built from TRBV2 and TRBJ1-1; 8 bases align to TRBD1. CDR1 is SNHLY, CDR2 FYNNEI, per germline. This CDR3 spans 14 amino acids. J was trimmed by 4 bases and V by 8 bases; bases with no gene match: 9. The CDR3 loop reads CASLLGQGFTEAFF. Written as DNA, the CDR3 is TGTGCCAGCCTCCTTGGACAGGGATTCACTGAAGCTTTCTTT.

V usage is TRBV7-9 and J usage is TRBJ1-6, with unresolved D. Trimming stripped 5 bases from V and 7 bases from J, with 15 bases between. Germline V gene lookup returns CDR1 SEHNR and CDR2 FQNEAQ (reference sequence). CDR3 size: 15 residues. CDR3 in amino acids: CASSASKQANSPLHF. The CDR3 nucleotides are TGTGCCAGCAGCGCCTCGAAGCAGGCCAATTCACCCCTCCACTTT.

V and J are TRBV5-6 and TRBJ1-3; 9 bases fit TRBD1. The CDR3 is 15 residues long. The V gene's germline CDR1 is SGHDT and CDR2 YYEEEE. V shed 3 bases, J shed 2 bases, and the junction held 3 bases outside the gene matches. CDR3 region: CASSSGTGTGNTIYF. Here the CDR3 DNA reads TGTGCCAGCAGCTCCGGGACAGGGACTGGAAACACCATATATTTT.

V usage is TRBV29-1 and J usage is TRBJ2-1, with D possibly matching TRBD1 (6 bases). Germline V gene sequence: CDR1 SQVTM, CDR2 ANQGSEA. V dropped 0 bases and J dropped 4 bases, with 13 bases sitting between them. The CDR3 has 15 residues. CDR3: CSVEDQGTVYNEQFF. CDR3 in DNA: TGCAGCGTTGAAGATCAGGGGACGGTTTACAATGAGCAGTTCTTC.

As to this clone: The junction and the germline gene differ at one end; a read error may be behind it. V gene TRBV2 combines with J gene TRBJ2-4; 8 positions agree with TRBD1. This CDR3 is 20 amino acids long. Looked up from germline, CDR1 is SNHLY and CDR2 is FYNNEI. CDR3 nucleotides: TGTGCCAGCAGCCTTTGGGGGACAGGAGTATTGGTCCAGGCCAAAAACAGTCAGTACTTC. Its protein product is CASSLWGTGVLVQAKNSQYF.

This clone was seen only once. This chain uses TRBV6-6 with TRBJ1-6, with D possibly matching TRBD1 (5 bases). The germline gives CDR1 MNHNY, CDR2 SVGAGI (reference sequence). The CDR3 has 15 residues. Trimming left V 5 bases short and J 8 bases short, with 16 bases between. The CDR3 is CASSVQAQVHSPLHF. The CDR3 bases are TGTGCCAGCAGTGTTCAGGCACAGGTGCATTCACCCCTCCACTTT.